This T cell receptor beta chain was sequenced in a study of monozygotic twins with inflammatory bowel disease. Regarding the study as a whole: With others, IBD patients shared fewer clonotypes than healthy twins did, especially with disease activity.

In germline, CDR1 is SGHNT, CDR2 YYREEE (reference sequence). CDR3 length: 16 residues. The total RNA came straight from whole blood, and T cells were not sorted beforehand. A remark on this clonotype: What it recognizes is unknown.

Starting material for each TCR library was 3,000 to 3,500 ng of total RNA. UMIs were attached via template switching, each with a 6-nucleotide sample barcode. From the 5' RACE reads, TCRdb lists one entry per CDR3 protein and no DNA. The table for this sample gives more than 300,000 distinct CDR3 sequences. V usage is TRBV5-4 and J usage is TRBJ1-1; TCRdb lists TRBD1, though no DNA is available to test this call. The material sequenced was blood. The sequence was obtained from a human donor with ulcerative colitis or Crohn's disease, or a healthy co-twin of an affected twin (not recorded which). This chain's CDR3 is CASSRGQGALNTEAFF. The full variable domain, its missing parts supplied by reference TRBV5-4 and TRBJ1-1, is ETGVTQSPTHLIKTRGQQVTLRCSSQSGHNTVSWYQQALGQGPQFIFQYYREEENGRGNFPPRFSGLQFPNYSSELNVNALELDDSALYLCASSRGQGALNTEAFFGQGTRLTVV.